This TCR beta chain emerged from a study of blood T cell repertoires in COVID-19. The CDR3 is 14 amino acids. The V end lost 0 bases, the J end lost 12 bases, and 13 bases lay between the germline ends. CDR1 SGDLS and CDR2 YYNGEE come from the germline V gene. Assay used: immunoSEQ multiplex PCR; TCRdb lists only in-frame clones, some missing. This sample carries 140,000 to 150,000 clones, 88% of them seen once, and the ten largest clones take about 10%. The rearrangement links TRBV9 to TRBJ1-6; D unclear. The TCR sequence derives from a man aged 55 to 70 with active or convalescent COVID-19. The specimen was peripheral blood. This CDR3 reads CASSVGGFREPLHF. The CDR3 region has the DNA TGTGCCAGCAGCGTAGGAGGATTTCGGGAACCCCTCCACTTT.